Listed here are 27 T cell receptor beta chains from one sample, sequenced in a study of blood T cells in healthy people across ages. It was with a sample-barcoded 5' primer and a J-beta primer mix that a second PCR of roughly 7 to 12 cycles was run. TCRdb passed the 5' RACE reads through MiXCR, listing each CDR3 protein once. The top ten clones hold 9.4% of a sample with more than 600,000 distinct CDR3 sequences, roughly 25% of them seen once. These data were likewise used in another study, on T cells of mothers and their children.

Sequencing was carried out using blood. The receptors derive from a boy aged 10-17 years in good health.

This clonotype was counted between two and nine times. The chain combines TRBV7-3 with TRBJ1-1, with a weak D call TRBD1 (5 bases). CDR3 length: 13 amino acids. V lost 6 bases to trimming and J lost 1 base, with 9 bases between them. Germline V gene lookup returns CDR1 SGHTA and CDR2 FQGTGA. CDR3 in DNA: TGTGCCAGCAGAGAGGGACCGAACACTGAAGCTTTCTTT. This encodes CASREGPNTEAFF.

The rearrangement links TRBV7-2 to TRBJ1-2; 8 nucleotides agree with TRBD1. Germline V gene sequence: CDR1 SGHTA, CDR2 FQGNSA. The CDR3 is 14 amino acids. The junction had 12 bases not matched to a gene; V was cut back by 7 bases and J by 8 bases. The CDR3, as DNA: TGTGCCAGCATGCTTAGACAGGGGCCGGGGGGCTACACCTTC. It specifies CASMLRQGPGGYTF. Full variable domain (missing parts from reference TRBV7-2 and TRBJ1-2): GAGVSQSPSNKVTEKGKDVELRCDPISGHTALYWYRQSLGQGLEFLIYFQGNSAPDKSGLPSDRFSAERTGGSVSTLTIQRTQQEDSAVYLCASMLRQGPGGYTFGSGTRLTVV.

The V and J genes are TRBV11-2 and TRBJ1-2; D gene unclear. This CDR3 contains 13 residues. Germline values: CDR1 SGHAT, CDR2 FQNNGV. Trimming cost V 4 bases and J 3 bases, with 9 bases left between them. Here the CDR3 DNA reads TGTGCCAGCAGCTCACGGGATTACTATGGCTACACCTTC. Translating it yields CASSSRDYYGYTF. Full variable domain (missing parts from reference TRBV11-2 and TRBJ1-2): EAGVAQSPRYKIIEKRQSVAFWCNPISGHATLYWYQQILGQGPKLLIQFQNNGVVDDSQLPKDRFSAERLKGVDSTLKIQPAKLEDSAVYLCASSSRDYYGYTFGSGTRLTVV.

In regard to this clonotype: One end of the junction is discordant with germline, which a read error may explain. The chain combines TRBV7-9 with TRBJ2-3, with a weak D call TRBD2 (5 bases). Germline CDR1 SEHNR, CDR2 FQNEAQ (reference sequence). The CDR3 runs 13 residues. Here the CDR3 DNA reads TGTGCCAGCATCGCATCTAGCACAGATACGCAGTGTTTT. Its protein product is CASIASSTDTQCF.

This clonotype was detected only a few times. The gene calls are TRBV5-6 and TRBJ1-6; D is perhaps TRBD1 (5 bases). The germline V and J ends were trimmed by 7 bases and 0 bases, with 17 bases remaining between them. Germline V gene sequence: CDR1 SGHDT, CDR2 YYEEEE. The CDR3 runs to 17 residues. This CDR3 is CASEPGLRSSYNSPLHF. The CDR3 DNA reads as TGTGCCAGCGAGCCGGGACTGCGAAGCTCCTATAATTCACCCCTCCACTTT.

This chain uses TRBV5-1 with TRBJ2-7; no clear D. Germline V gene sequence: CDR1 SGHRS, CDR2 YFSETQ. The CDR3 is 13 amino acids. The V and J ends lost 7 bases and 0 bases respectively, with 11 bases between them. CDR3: CASSKGFSYEQYF. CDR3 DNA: TGCGCCAGCTCTAAGGGTTTCTCCTACGAGCAGTACTTC.

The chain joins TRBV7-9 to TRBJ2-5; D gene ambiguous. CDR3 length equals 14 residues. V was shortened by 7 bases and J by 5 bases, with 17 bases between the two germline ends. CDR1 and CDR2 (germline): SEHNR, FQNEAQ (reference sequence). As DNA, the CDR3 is TGTGCCAGCACCGAAAACTCGGGTTCGGAGACCCAGTACTTC. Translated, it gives CASTENSGSETQYF.

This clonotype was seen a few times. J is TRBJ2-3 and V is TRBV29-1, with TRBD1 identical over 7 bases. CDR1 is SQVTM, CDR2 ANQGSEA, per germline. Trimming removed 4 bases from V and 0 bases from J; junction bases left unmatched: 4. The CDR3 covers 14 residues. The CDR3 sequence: CSVAGTASTDTQYF. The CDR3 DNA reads TGCAGCGTTGCCGGGACAGCTAGCACAGATACGCAGTATTTT.

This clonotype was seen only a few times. For the CDR3, the DNA is TGTGCCAGCAGCTTTGTAGGTAGCGAGCAGTTCTTC. Its protein is CASSFVGSEQFF. The chain uses TRBV11-2 and TRBJ2-5, with D unresolved. The J call is in doubt because the DNA end fits TRBJ2-1 better. The CDR3 totals 12 residues. Looked up from germline, CDR1 is SGHAT and CDR2 is FQNNGV.

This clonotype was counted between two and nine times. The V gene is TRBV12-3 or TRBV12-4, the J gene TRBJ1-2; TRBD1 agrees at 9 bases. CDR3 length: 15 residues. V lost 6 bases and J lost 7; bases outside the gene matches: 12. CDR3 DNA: TGTGCCAGCAGCACCGTGGACAGGGGAATTGGTGGCTACACCTTC. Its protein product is CASSTVDRGIGGYTF.

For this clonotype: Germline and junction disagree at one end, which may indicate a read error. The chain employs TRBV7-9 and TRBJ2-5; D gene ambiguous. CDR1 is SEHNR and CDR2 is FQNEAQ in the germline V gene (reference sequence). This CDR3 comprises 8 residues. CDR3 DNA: TGTGCCAGCAGCCCTAGTGACTTC. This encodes CASSPSDF.

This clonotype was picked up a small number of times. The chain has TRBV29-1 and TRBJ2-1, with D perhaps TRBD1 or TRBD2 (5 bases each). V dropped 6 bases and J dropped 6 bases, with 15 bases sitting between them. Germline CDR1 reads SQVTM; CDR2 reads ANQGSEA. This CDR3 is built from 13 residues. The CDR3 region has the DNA TGCAGCGTGATCCGGGACGGGCTCAATGAGCAGTTCTTC. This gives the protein CSVIRDGLNEQFF.

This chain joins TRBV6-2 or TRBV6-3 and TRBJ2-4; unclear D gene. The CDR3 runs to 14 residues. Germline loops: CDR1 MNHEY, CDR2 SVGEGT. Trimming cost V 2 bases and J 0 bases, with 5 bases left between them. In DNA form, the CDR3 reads TGTGCCAGCAGTTACGGTTCAGCCAAAAACATTCAGTACTTC. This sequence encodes CASSYGSAKNIQYF.

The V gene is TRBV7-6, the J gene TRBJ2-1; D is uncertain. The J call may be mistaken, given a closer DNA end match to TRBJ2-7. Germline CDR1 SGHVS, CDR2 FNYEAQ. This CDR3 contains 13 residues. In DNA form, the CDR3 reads TGTGCCAGCAGCTTAGCGTTTGGATACGAGCAGTACTTC. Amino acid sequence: CASSLAFGYEQYF.

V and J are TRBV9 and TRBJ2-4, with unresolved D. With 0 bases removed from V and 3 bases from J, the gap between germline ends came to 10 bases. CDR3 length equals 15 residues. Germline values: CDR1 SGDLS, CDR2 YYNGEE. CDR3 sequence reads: CASSVGTQGKNIQYF. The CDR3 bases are TGTGCCAGCAGCGTAGGGACCCAAGGCAAAAACATTCAGTACTTC.

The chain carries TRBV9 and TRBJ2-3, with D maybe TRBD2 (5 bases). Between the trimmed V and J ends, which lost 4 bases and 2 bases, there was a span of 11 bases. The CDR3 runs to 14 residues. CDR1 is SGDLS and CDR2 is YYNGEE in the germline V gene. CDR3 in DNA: TGTGCCAGCAGCCTTAGCGCTTTCACAGATACGCAGTATTTT. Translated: CASSLSAFTDTQYF.

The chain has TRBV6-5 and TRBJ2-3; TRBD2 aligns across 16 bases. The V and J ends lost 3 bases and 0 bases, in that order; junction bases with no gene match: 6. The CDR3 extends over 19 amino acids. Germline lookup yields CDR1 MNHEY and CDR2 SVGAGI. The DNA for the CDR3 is TGTGCCAGCAGTTATACGGGACTAGCGGGAGGGCCTAGCACAGATACGCAGTATTTT. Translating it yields CASSYTGLAGGPSTDTQYF.

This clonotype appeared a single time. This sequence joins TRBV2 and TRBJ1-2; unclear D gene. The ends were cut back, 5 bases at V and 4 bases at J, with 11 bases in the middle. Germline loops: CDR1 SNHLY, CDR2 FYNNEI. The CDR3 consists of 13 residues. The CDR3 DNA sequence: TGTGCCAGCAGTCTTGGAGAGCTCTATGGCTACACCTTC. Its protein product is CASSLGELYGYTF.

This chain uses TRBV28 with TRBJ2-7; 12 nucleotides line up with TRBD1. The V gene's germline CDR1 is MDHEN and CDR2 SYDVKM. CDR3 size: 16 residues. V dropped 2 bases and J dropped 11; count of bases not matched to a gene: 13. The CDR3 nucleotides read TGTGCCAGCAGTTTAGGGACAGGGGGCGACCCTTCTAAGGAGTACTTC. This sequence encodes CASSLGTGGDPSKEYF.

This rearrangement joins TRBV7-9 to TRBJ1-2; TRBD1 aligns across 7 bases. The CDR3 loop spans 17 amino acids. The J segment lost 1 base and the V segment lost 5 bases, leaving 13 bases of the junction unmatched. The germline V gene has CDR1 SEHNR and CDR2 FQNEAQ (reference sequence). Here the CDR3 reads CASSQAGRRGVNYGYTF. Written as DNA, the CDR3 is TGTGCCAGCAGCCAAGCGGGTCGCAGGGGGGTTAACTATGGCTACACCTTC.

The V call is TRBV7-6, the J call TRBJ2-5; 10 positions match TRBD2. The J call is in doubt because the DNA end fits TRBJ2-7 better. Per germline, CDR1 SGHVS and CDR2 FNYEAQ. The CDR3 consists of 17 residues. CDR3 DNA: TGTGCCAGCAGCTTATTCCCCCTAGCGGGGGCGACCTACGAGCAGTACTTC. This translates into CASSLFPLAGATYEQYF.

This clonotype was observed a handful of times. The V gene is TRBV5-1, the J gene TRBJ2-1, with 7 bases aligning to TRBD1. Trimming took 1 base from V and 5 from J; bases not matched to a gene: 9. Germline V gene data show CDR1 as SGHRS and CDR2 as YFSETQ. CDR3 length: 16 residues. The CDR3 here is CASSLSPGQINNEQFF. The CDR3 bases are TGCGCCAGCAGCTTGTCACCGGGACAGATAAACAATGAGCAGTTCTTC.

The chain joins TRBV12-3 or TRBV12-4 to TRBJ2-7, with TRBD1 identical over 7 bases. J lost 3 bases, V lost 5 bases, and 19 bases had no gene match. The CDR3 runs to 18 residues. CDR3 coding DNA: TGTGCCAGCAGTCTTATTATCGACCGGACAGGTACTATCTACGAGCAGTACTTC. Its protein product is CASSLIIDRTGTIYEQYF.

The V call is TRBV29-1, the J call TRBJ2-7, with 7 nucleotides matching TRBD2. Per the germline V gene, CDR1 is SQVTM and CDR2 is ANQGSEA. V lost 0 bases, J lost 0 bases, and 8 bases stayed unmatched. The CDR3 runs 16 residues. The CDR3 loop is CSVEEAGTGSSYEQYF. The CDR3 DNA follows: TGCAGCGTTGAAGAAGCGGGAACCGGGAGCTCCTACGAGCAGTACTTC.

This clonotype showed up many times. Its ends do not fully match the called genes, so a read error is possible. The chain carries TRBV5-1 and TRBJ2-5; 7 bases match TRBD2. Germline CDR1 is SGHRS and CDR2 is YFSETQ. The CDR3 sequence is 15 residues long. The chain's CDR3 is CASSLLGLAEETQYF. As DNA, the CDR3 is TGTGCCAGCAGCTTACTAGGGCTAGCGGAAGAGACCCAGTACTTC. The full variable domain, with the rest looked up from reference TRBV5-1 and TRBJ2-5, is KAGVTQTPRYLIKTRGQQVTLSCSPISGHRSVSWYQQTPGQGLQFLFEYFSETQRNKGNFPGRFSGRQFSNSRSEMNVSTLELGDSALYLCASSLLGLAEETQYFGPGTRLLVL.

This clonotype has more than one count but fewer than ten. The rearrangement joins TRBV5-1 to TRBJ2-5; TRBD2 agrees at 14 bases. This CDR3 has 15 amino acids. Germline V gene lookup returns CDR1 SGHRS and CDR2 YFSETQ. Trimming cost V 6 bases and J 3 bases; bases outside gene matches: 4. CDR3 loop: CASKETSGGEETQYF. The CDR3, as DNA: TGCGCCAGCAAGGAGACTAGCGGGGGGGAAGAGACCCAGTACTTC.

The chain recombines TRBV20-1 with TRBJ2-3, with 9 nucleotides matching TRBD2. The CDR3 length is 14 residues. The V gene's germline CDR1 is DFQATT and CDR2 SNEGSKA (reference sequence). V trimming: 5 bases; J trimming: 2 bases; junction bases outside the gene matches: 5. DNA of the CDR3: TGCAGTGCTGGTAGCGGGGGAAACACAGATACGCAGTATTTT. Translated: CSAGSGGNTDTQYF.